Listed here are 2 T cell receptor beta chains from one sample, sequenced in a study of T-cell reconstitution after alpha-beta-depleted transplantation in children. Using unique molecular identifiers, the investigators prepared the TCRbeta library. MiXCR, applied by TCRdb to the PCR reads, yields one record per CDR3 protein. Among about 310,000 distinct CDR3 sequences listed, 23% were seen once. This material consisted of PBMCs, mostly from graft donor cells, taken 180 days after TCRalphabeta/CD19-depleted stem cell transplant. These receptors were collected from a male patient aged 10 to 17 who had a stem cell transplant for acute lymphoblastic leukemia, so the T cells may come from the graft donor.

The CDR3 loop reads CASSLVPSGTAANYGYTF. The CDR3 nucleotides read TGTGCCAGCAGCTTAGTCCCCTCCGGGACAGCCGCTAACTATGGCTACACCTTC. V is TRBV11-1 and J is TRBJ1-2; 7 bases line up with TRBD1. The V gene's germline CDR1 is SGHAT and CDR2 FQDESV (reference sequence). The CDR3 is 18 residues long. V lost 1 base and J lost 0; bases outside the gene matches: 11.

The sample holds many counts of this clonotype. The rearrangement uses TRBV29-1 and TRBJ2-7, with 8 nucleotides matching TRBD1. V was pared by 7 bases and J by 0 bases, with 8 bases of the junction left unmatched. The CDR3 runs to 14 residues. Germline V gene sequence: CDR1 SQVTM, CDR2 ANQGSEA. In nucleotides, the CDR3 is TGCAGCGCCGGACAGGGCCTATTCTCCTACGAGCAGTACTTC. Translation: CSAGQGLFSYEQYF.